Presented here are 27 T cell receptor beta chains from one specimen sequenced in a study of CD8 T cells in ankylosing spondylitis. TCRdb re-derived calls from the 5' RACE reads in MiXCR, one entry per CDR3 protein. Counted here are approximately 46,000 distinct CDR3 sequences, more than 9.5% occurring once; the ten biggest clones make up approximately 1.4%. The sample consisted of blood, either unsorted or a sorted T cell fraction (not recorded which). Receptors originate from a male donor with ankylosing spondylitis or in good health (not recorded which).

This clonotype was observed a single time. Since a much larger clone is just one base distant, this may be a read error. The V call is TRBV4-2, the J call TRBJ2-1; D tentatively reads TRBD1 or TRBD2 (5 bases each). Germline values: CDR1 LGHNA, CDR2 YNFKEQ. The CDR3 contains 15 residues. The CDR3 reads CAGSQVKAARGEQFF. The CDR3 DNA reads as TGTGCCGGCAGCCAAGTAAAGGCCGCGAGGGGTGAGCAGTTCTTC.

As for this clonotype: This sequence may be a read error, since a much larger clone differs from it by one base. This chain's CDR3 is CASSETLEGGPEQYF. In DNA form, the CDR3 reads TGTGCCAGCAGTGAGACGCTAGAGGGGGGGCCCGAGCAGTACTTC. V usage is TRBV12-3 or TRBV12-4 and J usage is TRBJ2-7; the D gene is possibly TRBD2 (7 bases). This CDR3 is 15 amino acids long. Trimming pared 5 bases from V and 6 bases from J, leaving 20 bases between.

This clonotype was recorded at least ten times. The V gene is TRBV19, the J gene TRBJ1-2; no clear D. Germline V lookup: CDR1 LNHDA, CDR2 SQIVND (reference sequence). CDR3 length equals 13 residues. V lost 3 bases and J lost 4, with 9 bases in between. CDR3 bases: TGTGCCAGTAGTATTGGTCAGCCCTATGGCTACACCTTC. Protein product: CASSIGQPYGYTF.

This clonotype was picked up many times. The chain's CDR3 is CASSLVQGAREQYF. The CDR3 bases are TGCGCCAGCAGCTTGGTACAGGGGGCTCGCGAGCAGTACTTC. J is TRBJ2-7 and V is TRBV5-1; 9 nucleotides match TRBD1. Germline V gene sequence: CDR1 SGHRS, CDR2 YFSETQ. There are 14 residues in the CDR3. Unmatched junction bases numbered 4, after V lost 0 bases and J lost 6 bases.

This clonotype was recorded many times. V is TRBV10-3 and J is TRBJ2-2, with TRBD2 matching 10 bases. The V gene end was trimmed by 6 bases and the J gene end by 1 base; junction bases not matched to a gene: 5. This CDR3 spans 16 amino acids. CDR1 is ENHRY and CDR2 is SYGVKD in the germline V gene. The CDR3 DNA reads as TGTGCCATCAGCCAACCTAGCGGGAGGAACACCGGGGAGCTGTTTTTT. Residues: CAISQPSGRNTGELFF.

This clonotype was seen a handful of times. This chain uses TRBV29-1 with TRBJ2-1, with a tentative D call TRBD1 (5 bases). This CDR3 contains 11 residues. Trimming stripped 5 bases from V and 7 bases from J, with 9 bases between. Germline CDR1 SQVTM, CDR2 ANQGSEA. The CDR3 sequence: CSVLQGNEQFF. CDR3 nucleotide sequence: TGCAGCGTTCTGCAGGGAAATGAGCAGTTCTTC.

In its sample, this clonotype was seen many times. V usage is TRBV27 and J usage is TRBJ1-2, with 8 bases fitting TRBD1. The ends lost 5 bases at V and 2 bases at J; junction bases unmatched: 4. The CDR3 is 14 residues long. Per germline, CDR1 MNHEY and CDR2 SMNVEV (reference sequence). CDR3 nucleotides: TGTGCCAGCAGTCAGGACAGGGTAAACTATGGCTACACCTTC. Translation: CASSQDRVNYGYTF.

The chain uses TRBV2 and TRBJ1-5, with D perhaps TRBD1 (5 bases). V lost 6 bases and J lost 3, with 18 bases in between. The CDR3 has 16 amino acids. Germline lookup yields CDR1 SNHLY and CDR2 FYNNEI. The CDR3 sequence is CASSAAPGLHNQPQHF. CDR3 coding DNA: TGTGCCAGCAGCGCCGCGCCGGGACTGCACAATCAGCCCCAGCATTTT.

In its sample, this clonotype was seen many times. The chain has TRBV28 and TRBJ1-1; D is ambiguous. Germline V gives CDR1 MDHEN, CDR2 SYDVKM. The CDR3 is 16 residues long. V lost 6 bases to trimming and J lost 2 bases, with 19 bases between them. The CDR3 protein is CASRLYISYLNTEAFF. The CDR3 DNA sequence: TGTGCCAGCAGACTCTACATTTCTTACTTAAACACTGAAGCTTTCTTT.

This clonotype was observed a few times. The gene calls are TRBV6-2 or TRBV6-3 and TRBJ2-7, with D possibly being TRBD1 (8 bases). This CDR3 has 15 residues. Trimming took off 2 bases at V and 2 bases at J, with 13 bases between the two ends. Germline-derived CDR1 and CDR2 are MNHEY and SVGEGT. CDR3: CASSYGQGGTYEQYF. The CDR3 coding sequence is TGTGCCAGCAGTTACGGACAGGGAGGGACCTACGAGCAGTACTTC.

This clonotype was detected only a few times. One end of the junction does not line up with germline, which may come from a read error. This chain connects TRBV2 to TRBJ1-2, with D unresolved. Germline CDR1 reads SNHLY; CDR2 reads FYNNEI. The CDR3 contains 14 residues. The CDR3 protein is CTSSEAPDYYGYTF. CDR3 nucleotides: TGTACCAGCAGTGAAGCCCCGGACTACTATGGCTACACCTTC.

Many counts were recorded for this clonotype. The genes are TRBV12-3 or TRBV12-4 and TRBJ1-5; D possibly corresponds to TRBD1 (5 bases). The CDR3 loop spans 15 amino acids. V gave up 1 base and J gave up 3 bases, with 10 bases separating them. The CDR3 DNA is TGTGCCAGCAGTTTAGGGCAGACAGACAATCAGCCCCAGCATTTT. Protein sequence: CASSLGQTDNQPQHF.

The chain recombines TRBV7-9 with TRBJ2-3, with 7 nucleotides matching TRBD2. The trim removed 6 bases at V and 7 bases at J, leaving 10 bases unmatched. The germline gives CDR1 SEHNR, CDR2 FQNEAQ (reference sequence). The CDR3 is 14 residues long. CDR3 DNA: TGTGCCAGCAGACCCGGACTAGAGACGCATACGCAGTATTTT. This encodes CASRPGLETHTQYF.

This clonotype occurred many times. CDR3 DNA: TGTGCCAGCAGCTTCACTAGCGGGGGCCTCATTGTGACCCAGTACTTC. This sequence encodes CASSFTSGGLIVTQYF. The chain couples TRBV7-2 to TRBJ2-5; TRBD2 matches 11 bases. This CDR3 is built from 16 residues. V shed 3 bases and J 7 bases; nucleotides not matched to a gene: 10. CDR1 is SGHTA and CDR2 is FQGNSA in the germline V gene.

The chain employs TRBV12-3 or TRBV12-4 and TRBJ1-5, with D perhaps matching TRBD1 (6 bases). Trimming stripped 3 bases from V and 7 bases from J, with 13 bases between. The CDR3 runs to 14 residues. This CDR3 reads CASSLSGEGQPQHF. In DNA form, the CDR3 reads TGTGCCAGCAGTTTGTCAGGGGAAGGGCAGCCCCAGCATTTT.

The table lists this clonotype with a few counts. The rearrangement uses TRBV2 and TRBJ1-4; 9 bases agree with TRBD1. The junction had 5 bases not matched to a gene; V was cut back by 7 bases and J by 8 bases. The CDR3 covers 13 residues. CDR1 is SNHLY, CDR2 FYNNEI, per germline. CDR3: CASKQGAEEKLFF. The CDR3 DNA reads TGTGCCAGCAAACAGGGGGCGGAAGAAAAACTGTTTTTT.

This clonotype was found a few times. The rearrangement links TRBV3-1 to TRBJ2-5, with 7 bases fitting TRBD2. With V trimmed by 8 bases and J by 0 bases, 3 bases remained unmatched. Germline V CDR1 and CDR2: LGHDT, YNNKEL (reference sequence). The CDR3 has 13 residues. This chain's CDR3 is CASLADNQETQYF. The CDR3 nucleotides are TGTGCCAGCCTAGCGGACAACCAAGAGACCCAGTACTTC.

This clonotype turned up a few times. In DNA, the CDR3 is TGTGCCAGCAGCCCCTCCCCCTGGGCGGGGGGGCGATATACGCAGTATTTT. Translation gives CASSPSPWAGGRYTQYF. This chain links TRBV7-8 with TRBJ2-3; 9 bases align to TRBD2. This CDR3 region has 17 residues. Germline V CDR1 and CDR2: SGHVS, FQNEAQ. V shed 5 bases and J 7 bases; nucleotides not matched to a gene: 16. Combining the CDR3 with reference TRBV7-8 and TRBJ2-3 gives the whole variable domain GAGVSQSPRYKVAKRGQDVALRCDPISGHVSLFWYQQALGQGPEFLTYFQNEAQLDKSGLPSDRFFAERPEGSVSTLKIQRTQQEDSAVYLCASSPSPWAGGRYTQYFGPGTRLTVL.

Comments on this clonotype: This may be a read error, as it is one base from a much larger clone. The J gene is TRBJ2-7, the V gene TRBV6-5; tentative D call: TRBD1 (7 bases). This CDR3 region has 14 residues. Germline CDR1 is MNHEY and CDR2 is SVGAGI. CDR3: CAGSYGGGILEQYF. In nucleotides, the CDR3 is TGTGCCGGCAGTTACGGAGGGGGCATTCTCGAGCAGTACTTC.

The chain carries TRBV6-2 or TRBV6-3 and TRBJ2-2; D not certain. Trimming removed 5 bases from V and 0 bases from J, with 10 bases in between. Germline V gives CDR1 MNHEY, CDR2 SVGEGT. This CDR3 region has 15 residues. The CDR3 DNA follows: TGTGCCAGCAGTGCCTTCCTGGCGAACACCGGGGAGCTGTTTTTT. Translating it yields CASSAFLANTGELFF.

The table lists this clonotype with many counts. V is TRBV5-1 and J is TRBJ2-7; 8 positions agree with TRBD1. V gave up 4 bases and J gave up 9 bases; unmatched junction bases: 18. The CDR3 is made up of 16 amino acids. Germline-derived CDR1 and CDR2 are SGHRS and YFSETQ. CDR3: CASSPIPGQAPFRQYF. CDR3 coding DNA: TGCGCCAGCAGCCCCATCCCGGGACAGGCGCCCTTCAGGCAGTACTTC.

The table lists this clonotype with many counts. V usage is TRBV4-1 and J usage is TRBJ2-1; 8 nucleotides line up with TRBD1. There are 15 residues in the CDR3. The junction had 10 bases not matched to a gene; V was cut back by 4 bases and J by 8 bases. CDR1 is MGHRA and CDR2 is YSYEKL in the germline V gene. CDR3 in amino acids: CASSPWTGLGDEQFF. The CDR3 nucleotides read TGCGCCAGCAGCCCCTGGACAGGGTTAGGCGATGAGCAGTTCTTC.

The chain recombines TRBV6-1 with TRBJ1-2, with 10 bases identical to TRBD1. The CDR3 is 13 amino acids. From germline, CDR1 is MNHNS and CDR2 SASEGT. Unmatched junction bases numbered 6, after V lost 6 bases and J lost 8 bases. CDR3 sequence (DNA): TGTGCCAGCAGCCGCGGGACAGGGGAAGGCTACACCTTC. Its translation: CASSRGTGEGYTF.

This clonotype was detected a few times. The chain carries TRBV7-2 and TRBJ1-6, with 8 bases identical to TRBD1. The V gene end was trimmed by 3 bases and the J gene end by 10 bases; junction bases not matched to a gene: 11. The CDR3 extends over 16 amino acids. Germline loops: CDR1 SGHTA, CDR2 FQGNSA. This CDR3 reads CASSFRGRSSPSPLHF. The CDR3, as DNA: TGTGCCAGCAGCTTCAGGGGGCGCAGTAGTCCCTCACCCCTCCACTTT.

This clonotype has ten or more counts. The J gene is TRBJ1-3, the V gene TRBV6-1; 7 nucleotides match TRBD1. Germline trimming cut 3 bases from V and 2 bases from J; bases unmatched to any gene: 10. The V gene's germline CDR1 is MNHNS and CDR2 SASEGT. CDR3 length: 17 amino acids. In nucleotides, the CDR3 is TGTGCCAGCAGTGACACGACAGGGATAACGGCTGGAAACACCATATATTTT. Translation gives CASSDTTGITAGNTIYF.

This clonotype was seen at least ten times. V and J are TRBV3-1 and TRBJ2-3, with 7 bases lining up with TRBD2. Germline assignment: CDR1 LGHDT and CDR2 YNNKEL (reference sequence). The length of the CDR3 is 16 residues. V was clipped by 4 bases and J by 2 bases; unmatched bases: 9. CDR3 region: CASSPPGGGYTDTQYF. The CDR3 coding sequence is TGTGCCAGCAGCCCCCCTGGGGGGGGTTACACAGATACGCAGTATTTT.

This clonotype was counted ten times or more. This chain connects TRBV28 to TRBJ1-1, with D unresolved. This CDR3 comprises 15 residues. The V gene lost 7 bases and the J gene lost 5 bases, with 20 bases spanning the gap. In germline, CDR1 is MDHEN, CDR2 SYDVKM. Written as DNA, the CDR3 is TGTGCCAGCACCACCTCCGAGGGTAGTTGGACTGAAGCTTTCTTT. This codes for CASTTSEGSWTEAFF. The complete variable domain, with remaining parts taken from reference TRBV28 and TRBJ1-1, reads DVKVTQSSRYLVKRTGEKVFLECVQDMDHENMFWYRQDPGLGLRLIYFSYDVKMKEKGDIPEGYSVSREKKERFSLILESASTNQTSMYLCASTTSEGSWTEAFFGQGTRLTVV.